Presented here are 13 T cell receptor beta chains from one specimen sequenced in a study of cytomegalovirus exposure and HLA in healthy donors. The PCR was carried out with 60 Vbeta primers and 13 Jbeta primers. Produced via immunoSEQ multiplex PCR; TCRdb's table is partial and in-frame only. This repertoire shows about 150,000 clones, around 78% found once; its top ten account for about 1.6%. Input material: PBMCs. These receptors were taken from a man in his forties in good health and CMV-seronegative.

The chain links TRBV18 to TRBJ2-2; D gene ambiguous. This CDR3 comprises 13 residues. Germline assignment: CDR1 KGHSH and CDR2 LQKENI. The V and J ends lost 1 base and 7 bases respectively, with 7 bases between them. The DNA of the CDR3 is TGTGCCAGCTCACCACTCGAGGACGGGGAGCTGTTTTTT. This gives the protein CASSPLEDGELFF.

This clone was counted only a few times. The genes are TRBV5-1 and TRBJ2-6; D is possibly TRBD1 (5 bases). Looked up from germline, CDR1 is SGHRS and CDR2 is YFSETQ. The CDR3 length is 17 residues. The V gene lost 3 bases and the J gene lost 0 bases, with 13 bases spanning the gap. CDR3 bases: TGCGCCAGCAGCTCCTCCGACAGCTTCTCTGGGGCCAACGTCCTGACTTTC. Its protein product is CASSSSDSFSGANVLTF.

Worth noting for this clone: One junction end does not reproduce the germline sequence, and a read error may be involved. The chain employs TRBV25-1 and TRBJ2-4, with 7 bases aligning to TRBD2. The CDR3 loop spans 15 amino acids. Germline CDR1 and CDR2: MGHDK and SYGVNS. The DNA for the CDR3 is TGTGCCAGCAGTACTACGAGGGAGGGCTCAAACAGTCAGTACTTC. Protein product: CASSTTREGSNSQYF.

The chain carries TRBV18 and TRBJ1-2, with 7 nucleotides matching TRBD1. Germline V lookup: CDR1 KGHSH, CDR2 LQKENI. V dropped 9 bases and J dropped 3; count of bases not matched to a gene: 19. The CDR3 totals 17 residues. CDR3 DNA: TGTGCCAGTAGTGGTAGGGGACAGACGAACATCGACTATGGCTACACCTTC. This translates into CASSGRGQTNIDYGYTF. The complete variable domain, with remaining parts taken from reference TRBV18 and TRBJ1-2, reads NAGVMQNPRHLVRRRGQEARLRCSPMKGHSHVYWYRQLPEEGLKFMVYLQKENIIDESGMPKERFSAEFPKEGPSILRIQQVVRGDSAAYFCASSGRGQTNIDYGYTFGSGTRLTVV.

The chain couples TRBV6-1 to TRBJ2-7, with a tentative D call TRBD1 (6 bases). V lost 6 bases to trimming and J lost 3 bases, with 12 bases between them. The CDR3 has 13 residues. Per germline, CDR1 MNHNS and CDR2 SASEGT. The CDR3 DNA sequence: TGTGCCAGCAGGGATTCAGGGGTCTACGAGCAGTACGTC. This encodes CASRDSGVYEQYV.

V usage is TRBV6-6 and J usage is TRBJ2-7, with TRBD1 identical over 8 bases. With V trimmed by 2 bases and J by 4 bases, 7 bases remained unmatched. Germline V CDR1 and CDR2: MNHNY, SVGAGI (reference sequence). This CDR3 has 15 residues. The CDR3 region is CASSYGTGGYYEQYF. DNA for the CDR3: TGTGCCAGCAGTTACGGGACAGGCGGTTATTACGAGCAGTACTTC.

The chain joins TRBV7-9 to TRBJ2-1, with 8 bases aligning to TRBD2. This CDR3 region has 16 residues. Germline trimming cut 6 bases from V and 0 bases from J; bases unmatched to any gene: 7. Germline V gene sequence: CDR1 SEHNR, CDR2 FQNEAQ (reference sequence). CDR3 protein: CASRDTSGLSYNEQFF. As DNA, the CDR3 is TGTGCCAGCAGGGATACTAGCGGCCTCTCCTACAATGAGCAGTTCTTC.

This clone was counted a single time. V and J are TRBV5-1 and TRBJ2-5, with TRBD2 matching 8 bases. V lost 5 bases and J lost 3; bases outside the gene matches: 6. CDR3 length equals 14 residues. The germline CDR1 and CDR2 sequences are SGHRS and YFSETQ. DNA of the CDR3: TGCGCCAGCAGTTCGAGCGGGAGAGAAGAGACCCAGTACTTC. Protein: CASSSSGREETQYF.

CDR3 region: CASSPGTPHLLFF. DNA for the CDR3: TGTGCCAGCAGCCCAGGGACACCCCACTTACTGTTTTTT. V is TRBV7-2 and J is TRBJ1-4; maybe TRBD1 (6 bases). Trimming removed 5 bases from V and 13 bases from J, with 17 bases in between. CDR1 and CDR2 (germline): SGHTA, FQGNSA. The CDR3 totals 13 residues.

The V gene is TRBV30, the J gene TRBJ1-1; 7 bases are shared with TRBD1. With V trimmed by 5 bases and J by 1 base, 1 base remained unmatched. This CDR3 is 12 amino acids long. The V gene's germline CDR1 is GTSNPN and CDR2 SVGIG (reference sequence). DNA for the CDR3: TGTGCCTGGGGACAGGCGAACACTGAAGCTTTCTTT. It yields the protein CAWGQANTEAFF.

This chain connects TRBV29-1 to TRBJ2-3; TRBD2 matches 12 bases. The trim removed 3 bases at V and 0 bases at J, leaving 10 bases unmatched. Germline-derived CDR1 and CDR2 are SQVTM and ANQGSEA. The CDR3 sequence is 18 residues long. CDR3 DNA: TGCAGCGTTGACTGGACTAGCGGGGCCCTTACTAGCACAGATACGCAGTATTTT. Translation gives CSVDWTSGALTSTDTQYF.

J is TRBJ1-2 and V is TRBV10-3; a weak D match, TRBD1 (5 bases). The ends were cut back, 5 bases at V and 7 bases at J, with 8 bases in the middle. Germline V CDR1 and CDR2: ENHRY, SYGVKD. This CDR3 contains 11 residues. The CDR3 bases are TGTGCCATCAGTCAGGGAGGTGGCTACACCTTC. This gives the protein CAISQGGGYTF.

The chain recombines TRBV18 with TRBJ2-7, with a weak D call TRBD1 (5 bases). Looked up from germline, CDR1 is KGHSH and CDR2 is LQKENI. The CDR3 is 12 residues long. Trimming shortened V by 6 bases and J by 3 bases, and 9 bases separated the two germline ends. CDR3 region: CASSRQGYEQYV. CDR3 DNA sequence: TGTGCCAGCTCGCGCCAGGGCTACGAGCAGTACGTC.